Listed below are T cell receptor beta chains from one sample, sequenced in a study of T-cell memory formation after mild COVID-19. TCRdb independently ran MiXCR on the 5' RACE reads; one entry per CDR3 protein. Counted here are about 290,000 distinct CDR3 sequences, around 15% occurring once; the ten biggest clones make up 22%. Source material: PBMCs or a T cell subset sorted from them (not recorded which). All receptors come from a man younger than 35 who had mild COVID-19 (a few samples of this study predate the infection). Cell type and time point are not known. Both conserved end residues are part of each CDR3. A D gene is named only where the DNA matches it firmly. Clone size appears in some rows only: once, few, many, or a class for an expanded clone.

cdr3_length: 14; clone_size: .; d_call: .; j_call: TRBJ2-1; v_call: TRBV20-1; cdr3_nt: TGCAGTGCTAGAGATAGCCAGGTCTTGGATGAGCAGTTCTTC; cdr3_aa: CSARDSQVLDEQFF
cdr3_length: 15; clone_size: .; d_call: .; j_call: TRBJ1-6; v_call: TRBV7-9; cdr3_nt: TGTGCCAGCAGACTAGAGGGTATCTATAATTCACCCCTCCACTTT; cdr3_aa: CASRLEGIYNSPLHF
cdr3_length: 14; clone_size: .; d_call: .; j_call: TRBJ1-3; v_call: TRBV12-3/TRBV12-4; cdr3_nt: TGTGCCAGCAGTGACTGGGGGACTGGAAACACCATATATTTT; cdr3_aa: CASSDWGTGNTIYF
cdr3_length: 17; clone_size: .; d_call: .; j_call: TRBJ1-6; v_call: TRBV7-8; cdr3_nt: TGTGCCAGCAGCGCGAAGGACAGAAGCTCCTATAATTCACCCCTCCACTTT; cdr3_aa: CASSAKDRSSYNSPLHF
cdr3_length: 13; clone_size: few; d_call: .; j_call: TRBJ2-5; v_call: TRBV5-1; cdr3_nt: TGCGCCAGCAGCTTGAGGTCAGAAGGGACCCAGTACTTC; cdr3_aa: CASSLRSEGTQYF
cdr3_length: 12; clone_size: .; d_call: .; j_call: TRBJ1-2; v_call: TRBV6-5; cdr3_nt: TGTGCCAGCAGCCCAGGACTTTGGGGCTACACCTTC; cdr3_aa: CASSPGLWGYTF
cdr3_length: 14; clone_size: .; d_call: TRBD1; j_call: TRBJ1-1; v_call: TRBV6-2/TRBV6-3; cdr3_nt: TGTGCCAGCAGTTTAGACAGGGGAAGGACTGAAGCTTTCTTT; cdr3_aa: CASSLDRGRTEAFF
cdr3_length: 16; clone_size: .; d_call: .; j_call: TRBJ2-7; v_call: TRBV7-9; cdr3_nt: TGTGCCAGCAGCTTGCGCGGATCAAGTATCCACTACGAGCAGTACTTC; cdr3_aa: CASSLRGSSIHYEQYF
cdr3_length: 18; clone_size: .; d_call: .; j_call: TRBJ2-1; v_call: TRBV5-1; cdr3_nt: TGCGCCAGCAGCTTGGAGTTGAGGGCGGGGGCCGCCTACAATGAGCAGTTCTTC; cdr3_aa: CASSLELRAGAAYNEQFF
cdr3_length: 15; clone_size: few; d_call: .; j_call: TRBJ1-5; v_call: TRBV6-2/TRBV6-3; cdr3_nt: TGTGCCAGCAGTTACTCACACCCTAGCAATCAGCCCCAGCATTTT; cdr3_aa: CASSYSHPSNQPQHF
cdr3_length: 13; clone_size: .; d_call: .; j_call: TRBJ2-7; v_call: TRBV30; cdr3_nt: TGTGCCTGGAGCTCAGGGCGGGGATACGAGCAGTACTTC; cdr3_aa: CAWSSGRGYEQYF
cdr3_length: 14; clone_size: .; d_call: .; j_call: TRBJ2-4; v_call: TRBV11-2; cdr3_nt: TGTGCCAGCAGCTTAGGGGGCGCTCAAAACATTCAGTACTTC; cdr3_aa: CASSLGGAQNIQYF
cdr3_length: 15; clone_size: .; d_call: .; j_call: TRBJ2-1; v_call: TRBV7-3; cdr3_nt: TGTGCCAGCAGCCGACAGGCAGGGTCCTACAATGAGCAGTTCTTC; cdr3_aa: CASSRQAGSYNEQFF
cdr3_length: 15; clone_size: few; d_call: .; j_call: TRBJ2-3; v_call: TRBV4-3; cdr3_nt: TGCGCCAGCAGCCGAATACAGCAGAGCACAGATACGCAGTATTTT; cdr3_aa: CASSRIQQSTDTQYF
cdr3_length: 11; clone_size: once; d_call: .; j_call: TRBJ2-1; v_call: TRBV2; cdr3_nt: TGTGCCAGCAGTGTACAGGTTGAGCAGTTCTTC; cdr3_aa: CASSVQVEQFF
cdr3_length: 12; clone_size: .; d_call: .; j_call: TRBJ2-2; v_call: TRBV6-1; cdr3_nt: TGTGCCAGCACCAGTTCCACCGGGGAGCTGTTTTTT; cdr3_aa: CASTSSTGELFF